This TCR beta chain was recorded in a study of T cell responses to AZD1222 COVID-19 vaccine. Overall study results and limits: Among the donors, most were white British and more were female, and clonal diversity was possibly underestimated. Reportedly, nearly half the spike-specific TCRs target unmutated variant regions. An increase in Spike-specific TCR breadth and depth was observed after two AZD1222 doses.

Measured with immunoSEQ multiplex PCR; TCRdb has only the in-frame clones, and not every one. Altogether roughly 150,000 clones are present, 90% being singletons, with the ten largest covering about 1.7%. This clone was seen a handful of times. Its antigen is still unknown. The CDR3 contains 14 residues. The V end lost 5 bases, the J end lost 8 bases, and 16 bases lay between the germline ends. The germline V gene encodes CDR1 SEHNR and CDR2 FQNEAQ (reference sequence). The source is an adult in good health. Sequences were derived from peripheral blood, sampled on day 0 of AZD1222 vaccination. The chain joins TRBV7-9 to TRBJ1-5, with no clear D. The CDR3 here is CASSEGSTWEPQHF. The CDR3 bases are TGTGCCAGCAGCGAGGGCTCCACTTGGGAGCCCCAGCATTTT.